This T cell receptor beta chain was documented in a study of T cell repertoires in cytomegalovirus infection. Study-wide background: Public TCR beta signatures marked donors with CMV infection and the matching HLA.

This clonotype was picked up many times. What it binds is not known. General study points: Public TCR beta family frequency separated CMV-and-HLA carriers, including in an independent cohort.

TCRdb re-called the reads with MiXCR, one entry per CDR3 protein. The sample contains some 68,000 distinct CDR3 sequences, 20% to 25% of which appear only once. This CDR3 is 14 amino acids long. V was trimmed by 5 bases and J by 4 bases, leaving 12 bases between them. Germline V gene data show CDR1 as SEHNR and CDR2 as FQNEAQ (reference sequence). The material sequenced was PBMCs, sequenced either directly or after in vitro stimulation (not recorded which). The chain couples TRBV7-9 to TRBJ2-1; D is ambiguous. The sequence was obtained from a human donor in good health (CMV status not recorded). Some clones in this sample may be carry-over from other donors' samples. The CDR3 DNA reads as TGTGCCAGCAGCCCCCCCACAGTTTACAATGAGCAGTTCTTC. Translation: CASSPPTVYNEQFF.